The 20 T cell receptor beta chains in this list originate from one sample, sequenced in a study of control samples from healthy donors and cancer patients. Measured with immunoSEQ multiplex PCR; TCRdb has only the in-frame clones, and not every one. The sample contains approximately 150,000 clones, about 90% of which appear only once. Sequences were obtained from blood. The source of these receptors is a man between 18 and 29 years old in good health.

This clone showed up just once. This chain links TRBV9 with TRBJ1-1, with D perhaps matching TRBD1 (5 bases). The length of the CDR3 is 13 residues. CDR1 is SGDLS, CDR2 YYNGEE, per germline. The V end was cut by 4 bases, the J end by 5 bases, with 12 bases between. The DNA of the CDR3 is TGTGCCAGCAGCAGGGACGGGGGTACTGAAGCTTTCTTT. Its translation: CASSRDGGTEAFF.

The V and J genes are TRBV12-3 or TRBV12-4 and TRBJ2-7; the D gene is possibly TRBD1 (5 bases). V was trimmed by 5 bases and J by 3 bases, leaving 11 bases between them. The CDR3 sequence is 13 residues long. The CDR3 is CASSATAFYEQYF. In DNA, the CDR3 is TGTGCCAGCAGTGCGACAGCCTTCTACGAGCAGTACTTC.

The chain has TRBV7-6 and TRBJ1-5, with a tentative D call TRBD1 (5 bases). The V end was cut by 1 base, the J end by 5 bases, with 12 bases between. The CDR3 is 15 amino acids. Germline V CDR1 and CDR2: SGHVS, FNYEAQ. CDR3 DNA sequence: TGTGCCAGCAGCTTAGATGGGGGGTCCGATCAGCCCCAGCATTTT. It translates to CASSLDGGSDQPQHF.

This clone was counted only a few times. The V call is TRBV7-9, the J call TRBJ1-6, with a tentative D call TRBD1 (6 bases). Trimming stripped 5 bases from V and 11 bases from J, with 19 bases between. This CDR3 comprises 15 residues. Germline-derived CDR1 and CDR2 are SEHNR and FQNEAQ (reference sequence). CDR3 region: CASSPPGGPLTPLHF. For the CDR3, the DNA is TGTGCCAGCAGCCCCCCCGGGGGCCCGTTAACACCCCTCCACTTT.

The gene calls are TRBV5-4 and TRBJ1-2, with unresolved D. The V gene's germline CDR1 is SGHNT and CDR2 YYREEE (reference sequence). Trimming left V 4 bases short and J 7 bases short, with 17 bases between. CDR3 size: 14 residues. CDR3 in amino acids: CASSTKEGVIGYTF. The DNA for the CDR3 is TGTGCCAGCAGCACCAAAGAGGGTGTGATTGGCTACACCTTC.

This sequence joins TRBV7-2 and TRBJ1-4, with 8 positions matching TRBD1. Per the germline V gene, CDR1 is SGHTA and CDR2 is FQGNSA. This CDR3 region has 15 residues. With V trimmed by 5 bases and J by 3 bases, 5 bases remained unmatched. CDR3 loop: CASSPRGRANEKLFF. CDR3 nucleotide sequence: TGTGCCAGCAGCCCCAGGGGGCGGGCTAATGAAAAACTGTTTTTT.

CDR3 DNA: TGTGCCAGCAGCAGAACCCCCAGGCGCCACCCCGAATACGAGCAGTACTTC. Translating it yields CASSRTPRRHPEYEQYF. This chain connects TRBV5-4 to TRBJ2-7; D gene unclear. Looked up from germline, CDR1 is SGHNT and CDR2 is YYREEE (reference sequence). This CDR3 is 17 amino acids long. Trimming cost V 4 bases and J 4 bases, with 24 bases left between them.

This clone was observed once. The V and J genes are TRBV6-5 and TRBJ2-5, with a weak D call TRBD2 (5 bases). CDR1 MNHEY and CDR2 SVGAGI come from the germline V gene. The length of the CDR3 is 13 residues. Trimming took off 7 bases at V and 3 bases at J, with 12 bases between the two ends. The CDR3, as DNA: TGTGCCAGCACCTCCAGCGGAAAAGAGACCCAGTACTTC. Protein product: CASTSSGKETQYF.

V gene TRBV5-4 combines with J gene TRBJ2-1; 10 nucleotides agree with TRBD2. The germline V gene has CDR1 SGHNT and CDR2 YYREEE (reference sequence). CDR3 length: 16 residues. Trimming removed 0 bases from V and 10 bases from J; junction bases left unmatched: 10. In DNA form, the CDR3 reads TGTGCCAGCAGCTTGGCCGGGCCTAGCGGGGGCGGAGAGCAGTTCTTC. It is translated as CASSLAGPSGGGEQFF.

A word on this clone: Different DNA sequences within this sample yield the same CDR3. The rearrangement links TRBV5-1 to TRBJ2-1; a possible D gene is TRBD2 (5 bases). V shed 0 bases and J shed 0 bases, with 10 bases lying between them. The CDR3 length is 16 residues. CDR1 and CDR2 (germline): SGHRS, YFSETQ. In nucleotides, the CDR3 is TGCGCCAGCAGCTTGGGGCTAGCATCCTCCTACAATGAGCAGTTCTTC. This encodes CASSLGLASSYNEQFF.

The genes are TRBV7-3 and TRBJ2-3; D is ambiguous. Trimming shortened V by 1 base and J by 5 bases, and 7 bases separated the two germline ends. This CDR3 has 13 amino acids. Germline values: CDR1 SGHTA, CDR2 FQGTGA. CDR3 protein: CASSLNPGDTQYF. DNA for the CDR3: TGTGCCAGCAGCTTAAACCCCGGAGATACGCAGTATTTT. Full variable domain (rest looked up from reference TRBV7-3 and TRBJ2-3): GAGVSQTPSNKVTEKGKYVELRCDPISGHTALYWYRQSLGQGPEFLIYFQGTGAADDSGLPNDRFFAVRPEGSVSTLKIQRTERGDSAVYLCASSLNPGDTQYFGPGTRLTVL.

The CDR3 coding sequence is TGTGCCAGCAGTTTAGGGGGGACCTACAATGAGCAGTTCTTC. Protein sequence: CASSLGGTYNEQFF. The chain recombines TRBV28 with TRBJ2-1; D might be TRBD2 (6 bases). V was trimmed by 2 bases and J by 2 bases, leaving 7 bases between them. The CDR3 contains 14 residues. CDR1 is MDHEN and CDR2 is SYDVKM in the germline V gene. Variable domain in full (rest from reference TRBV28 and TRBJ2-1): DVKVTQSSRYLVKRTGEKVFLECVQDMDHENMFWYRQDPGLGLRLIYFSYDVKMKEKGDIPEGYSVSREKKERFSLILESASTNQTSMYLCASSLGGTYNEQFFGPGTRLTVL.

The chain is built from TRBV28 and TRBJ1-4; TRBD1 might be the D (6 bases). The germline V gene encodes CDR1 MDHEN and CDR2 SYDVKM. V lost 4 bases to trimming and J lost 8 bases, with 17 bases between them. CDR3 length equals 15 residues. CDR3 sequence (DNA): TGTGCCAGCAGTTCTCCGGCAGGGGCGGAGGAAAAACTGTTTTTT. This codes for CASSSPAGAEEKLFF.

The chain is built from TRBV27 and TRBJ2-7; a weak D match, TRBD1 (6 bases). V lost 4 bases, J lost 5 bases, and 15 bases lay in between. CDR1 and CDR2 from the germline V gene are MNHEY and SMNVEV (reference sequence). CDR3 length: 14 residues. CDR3 nucleotide sequence: TGTGCCAGCAGTTCCCCGGACAGATGGAACGAGCAGTACTTC. As protein: CASSSPDRWNEQYF.

The rearrangement uses TRBV6-5 and TRBJ2-7; D is tentatively TRBD1 or TRBD2 (6 bases each). This CDR3 has 14 amino acids. Trimming left V 6 bases short and J 3 bases short, with 15 bases between. Germline V lookup: CDR1 MNHEY, CDR2 SVGAGI. Written as DNA, the CDR3 is TGTGCCAGCAGCTTAAAAGGGGGGAACTACGAGCAGTACTTC. This translates into CASSLKGGNYEQYF.

CDR3 region: CASSTGAASNQPQHF. In DNA form, the CDR3 reads TGTGCCAGCAGCACCGGGGCAGCTAGCAATCAGCCCCAGCATTTT. The chain joins TRBV28 to TRBJ1-5; the D gene is possibly TRBD1 (5 bases). This CDR3 region has 15 residues. CDR1 and CDR2 from the germline V gene are MDHEN and SYDVKM. Deletions cut 6 bases from V and 0 bases from J, with 12 bases between.

The gene calls are TRBV27 and TRBJ2-3; 10 bases map to TRBD1. V was pared by 2 bases and J by 7 bases, with 6 bases of the junction left unmatched. The CDR3 totals 15 residues. The germline V gene has CDR1 MNHEY and CDR2 SMNVEV (reference sequence). In DNA form, the CDR3 reads TGTGCCAGCAGTTTAAAGGACAGGGGGTCTTATACGCAGTATTTT. Its protein is CASSLKDRGSYTQYF.

This rearrangement joins TRBV5-6 to TRBJ1-1, with D possibly matching TRBD1 (5 bases). V lost 2 bases to trimming and J lost 3 bases, with 8 bases between them. The CDR3 length is 13 residues. From germline, CDR1 is SGHDT and CDR2 YYEEEE. DNA for the CDR3: TGTGCCAGCAGCTTCGACAGAGACACTGAAGCTTTCTTT. Translation gives CASSFDRDTEAFF.

V is TRBV3-1 (or the pseudogene TRBV3-2) and J is TRBJ1-5, with 12 bases identical to TRBD1. The CDR3 consists of 17 residues. From germline, CDR1 is LGHDT and CDR2 YNNKEL (reference sequence). J was trimmed by 6 bases and V by 4 bases; bases with no gene match: 10. CDR3 residues: CASSLGTGGFEGQPQHF. CDR3 nucleotide sequence: TGTGCCAGCAGCCTCGGGACAGGGGGCTTCGAAGGTCAGCCCCAGCATTTT.

J is TRBJ1-1 and V is TRBV9; D gene uncertain. Germline loops: CDR1 SGDLS, CDR2 YYNGEE. The V end lost 2 bases, the J end lost 0 bases, and 8 bases lay between the germline ends. This CDR3 is 14 amino acids long. The chain's CDR3 is CASSVSGMNTEAFF. The CDR3 bases are TGTGCCAGCAGCGTCTCTGGGATGAACACTGAAGCTTTCTTT.